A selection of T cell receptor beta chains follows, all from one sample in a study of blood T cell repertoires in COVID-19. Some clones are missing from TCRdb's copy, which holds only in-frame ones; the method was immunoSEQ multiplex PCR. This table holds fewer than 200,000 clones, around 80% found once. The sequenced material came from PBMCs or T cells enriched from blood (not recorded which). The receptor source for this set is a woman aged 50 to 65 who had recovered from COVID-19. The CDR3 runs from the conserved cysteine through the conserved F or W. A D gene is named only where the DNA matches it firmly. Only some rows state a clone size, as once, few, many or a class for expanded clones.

CDR3: CASSPSGNTIYF
DNA: TGTGCCAGCAGCCCATCTGGAAACACCATATATTTT
D: -
size: -
V: TRBV12-3/TRBV12-4
J: TRBJ1-3

CDR3: CASSYPGQLLGNTIYF
DNA: TGTGCCAGCAGTTACCCCGGACAGCTCCTTGGAAACACCATATATTTT
D: -
size: -
V: TRBV6-5
J: TRBJ1-3

CDR3: CASIPDRVGNYGYTF
DNA: TGTGCCAGCATTCCGGACAGGGTGGGTAACTATGGCTACACCTTC
D: TRBD1
size: -
V: TRBV2
J: TRBJ1-2

CDR3: CASSIRGQGKDYEQYF
DNA: TGTGCCAGTAGTATTAGGGGACAGGGGAAGGACTACGAGCAGTACTTC
D: TRBD1
size: -
V: TRBV19
J: TRBJ2-7

CDR3: CASSFGGWNQPQHF
DNA: TGTGCCAGCAGTTTCGGAGGGTGGAATCAGCCCCAGCATTTT
D: -
size: -
V: TRBV28
J: TRBJ1-5

CDR3: CASSETGTNQPQHF
DNA: TGTGCCAGCAGTGAAACGGGAACCAATCAGCCCCAGCATTTT
D: -
size: -
V: TRBV2
J: TRBJ1-5

CDR3: CASSIGLAGFTGELFF
DNA: TGTGCCAGCAGTATTGGACTAGCGGGGTTCACCGGGGAGCTGTTTTTT
D: TRBD2
size: -
V: TRBV7-9
J: TRBJ2-2

CDR3: CASSYFGQGWYF
DNA: TGTGCCAGCAGTTACTTCGGACAGGGTTGGTATTTT
D: TRBD1
size: -
V: TRBV6-2/TRBV6-3
J: TRBJ1-3

CDR3: CASSYQGVYGYTF
DNA: TGTGCCAGCAGTTACCAAGGAGTCTATGGCTACACCTTC
D: -
size: -
V: TRBV6-2/TRBV6-3
J: TRBJ1-2

CDR3: CASSVAERAYNEQFF
DNA: TGTGCCAGCAGCGTAGCGGAGAGGGCCTACAATGAGCAGTTCTTC
D: -
size: -
V: TRBV9
J: TRBJ2-1

CDR3: CASIGLAGAGGSYNEQFF
DNA: TGCGCCAGCATTGGACTAGCGGGTGCGGGAGGATCCTACAATGAGCAGTTCTTC
D: TRBD2
size: -
V: TRBV10-2
J: TRBJ2-1

CDR3: CSGARQGLVTDTQYF
DNA: TGCAGCGGCGCTAGACAGGGTTTAGTCACAGATACGCAGTATTTT
D: TRBD1
size: -
V: TRBV29-1
J: TRBJ2-3

CDR3: CATDRGRFTSGYTF
DNA: TGTGCCACGGACAGGGGGCGCTTCACTAGTGGCTACACCTTC
D: TRBD1
size: -
V: TRBV28
J: TRBJ1-2

CDR3: CASSAQGLAGTNTGELFF
DNA: TGTGCCAGCAGCGCCCAGGGGCTAGCGGGCACGAACACCGGGGAGCTGTTTTTT
D: TRBD2
size: -
V: TRBV7-2
J: TRBJ2-2

CDR3: CASITSGRARYEAYEQYF
DNA: TGTGCCAGCATTACTAGCGGGAGGGCTCGCTATGAGGCCTACGAGCAGTACTTC
D: TRBD2
size: -
V: TRBV6-4
J: TRBJ2-7

CDR3: CAIGIQGDSLNTGELFF
DNA: TGTGCCATCGGGATCCAAGGGGACAGCCTAAACACCGGGGAGCTGTTTTTT
D: TRBD1
size: -
V: TRBV10-3
J: TRBJ2-2

CDR3: CASGKTGGSQPQHF
DNA: TGTGCCAGCGGTAAGACAGGGGGGTCACAGCCCCAGCATTTT
D: TRBD1
size: -
V: TRBV2
J: TRBJ1-5

CDR3: CASSPTTDRGAGNTIYF
DNA: TGTGCCAGCTCACCTACGACCGACAGGGGAGCCGGAAACACCATATATTTT
D: TRBD1
size: few
V: TRBV18
J: TRBJ1-3

CDR3: CASSFAHVRTSGSNTDTQYF
DNA: TGTGCCAGCAGCTTCGCCCACGTTCGGACTAGCGGGAGTAACACAGATACGCAGTATTTT
D: TRBD2
size: -
V: TRBV4-2
J: TRBJ2-3

CDR3: CASSFGSSGSPYEQYF
DNA: TGTGCCAGCAGTTTCGGTTCTAGCGGGAGTCCCTACGAGCAGTACTTC
D: TRBD2
size: -
V: TRBV27
J: TRBJ2-7

CDR3: CASSEAPPGTGVAYTF
DNA: TGTGCCAGCAGTGAAGCACCGCCGGGGACAGGGGTTGCCTACACCTTC
D: TRBD1
size: -
V: TRBV2
J: TRBJ1-2

CDR3: CASSFNRVLQNGPQHF
DNA: TGTGCCAGCAGTTTTAACAGGGTACTCCAAAATGGGCCCCAGCATTTT
D: -
size: -
V: TRBV28
J: TRBJ1-5

CDR3: CASSLGGPNSPLHF
DNA: TGTGCCAGCAGCCTAGGTGGCCCTAATTCACCCCTCCACTTT
D: -
size: -
V: TRBV27
J: TRBJ1-6

CDR3: CASSPRSDPRGETQYF
DNA: TGTGCCAGCAGCCCCCGGTCGGACCCACGGGGAGAGACCCAGTACTTC
D: -
size: many
V: TRBV9
J: TRBJ2-5

CDR3: CASSEDMVGEQYF
DNA: TGCGCCAGCAGTGAGGACATGGTCGGCGAGCAGTACTTC
D: -
size: -
V: TRBV10-1
J: TRBJ2-7

CDR3: CASSLAGATPGTEAFF
DNA: TGTGCCAGCAGTTTAGCTGGGGCTACACCGGGCACTGAAGCTTTCTTT
D: -
size: -
V: TRBV28
J: TRBJ1-1

CDR3: CASSQGAANEKLFF
DNA: TGTGCCAGCTCACAGGGGGCAGCTAATGAAAAACTGTTTTTT
D: TRBD1
size: many
V: TRBV18
J: TRBJ1-4

CDR3: CASTTGGQGYTF
DNA: TGTGCCAGCACGACAGGGGGCCAGGGCTACACCTTC
D: TRBD1
size: few
V: TRBV28
J: TRBJ1-2

CDR3: CASSHPEQGDYGYTF
DNA: TGTGCCAGCAGTCACCCCGAACAGGGAGACTATGGCTACACCTTC
D: -
size: few
V: TRBV25-1
J: TRBJ1-2

CDR3: CASSTSTEETQYF
DNA: TGTGCCAGCAGTACTAGTACAGAAGAGACCCAGTACTTC
D: -
size: -
V: TRBV7-6
J: TRBJ2-5

CDR3: CASSQGLAGNNEQFF
DNA: TGTGCCAGCAGCCAAGGTCTAGCGGGGAACAATGAGCAGTTCTTC
D: TRBD2
size: -
V: TRBV3-1/TRBV3-2
J: TRBJ2-1

CDR3: CAISRESEDGYTF
DNA: TGTGCCATCAGCAGGGAAAGTGAGGATGGCTACACCTTC
D: -
size: -
V: TRBV10-3
J: TRBJ1-2

CDR3: CASSQDSGYRVGYTF
DNA: TGTGCCAGCAGCCAAGACTCGGGGTACCGTGTCGGCTACACCTTC
D: -
size: -
V: TRBV3-1/TRBV3-2
J: TRBJ1-2

CDR3: CSARGGGEAFF
DNA: TGCAGTGCTAGAGGGGGGGGTGAAGCTTTCTTT
D: -
size: -
V: TRBV20-1
J: TRBJ1-1

CDR3: CASSLFGGGAGVF
DNA: -
D: -
size: -
V: TRBV7-2
J: TRBJ2-3

CDR3: CASSPVELAVKVGAFF
DNA: TGTGCCAGCTCACCCGTCGAGTTAGCAGTGAAGGTTGGGGCTTTCTTT
D: -
size: -
V: TRBV18
J: TRBJ1-1

CDR3: CASSQGNRGLHGYTF
DNA: TGTGCCAGCAGCCAAGGAAACAGGGGGCTTCATGGCTACACCTTC
D: TRBD1
size: once
V: TRBV3-1/TRBV3-2
J: TRBJ1-2

CDR3: CASAIRLAGGNEQFF
DNA: TGTGCTAGTGCCATAAGACTAGCGGGAGGTAATGAGCAGTTCTTC
D: TRBD2
size: -
V: TRBV12-5
J: TRBJ2-1